A selection of T cell receptor beta chains follows, all from one sample in a study of T cell responses to AZD1222 COVID-19 vaccine. Sequenced by immunoSEQ multiplex PCR; TCRdb stores in-frame clones only, minus some. The data show 150,000 to 160,000 clones, 87% seen once. Source: peripheral blood, taken 28 days after the second AZD1222 dose. These receptors originate from an adult who received the AZD1222 COVID-19 vaccine. CDR3s include the opening cysteine and the closing phenylalanine or tryptophan. A D gene is named only where the DNA matches it firmly. The size entry is marked missing in some rows and otherwise reads once, few, many or a size class.

size: NA
D: NA
V: TRBV28
J: TRBJ1-5
CDR3: CASSLGGQPQHF
DNA: TGTGCCAGCAGTTTGGGGGGTCAGCCCCAGCATTTT

size: NA
D: NA
V: TRBV27
J: TRBJ2-3
CDR3: CASSLAEGTDTQYF
DNA: TGTGCCAGCAGTTTAGCGGAGGGGACAGATACGCAGTATTTT

size: NA
D: TRBD1
V: TRBV29-1
J: TRBJ2-5
CDR3: CSVGVGTVGKETQYF
DNA: TGCAGCGTAGGCGTCGGGACAGTGGGAAAAGAGACCCAGTACTTC

size: NA
D: NA
V: TRBV5-1
J: TRBJ2-3
CDR3: CASAATDTQYF
DNA: TGCGCCAGCGCAGCCACAGATACGCAGTATTTT

size: NA
D: TRBD2
V: TRBV7-9
J: TRBJ2-7
CDR3: CASSSETSGSKQYF
DNA: TGTGCCAGCAGCTCAGAGACTAGCGGGAGTAAGCAGTACTTC

size: few
D: NA
V: TRBV6-2/TRBV6-3
J: TRBJ1-2
CDR3: CASSYSNTFYGYTF
DNA: TGTGCCAGCAGTTACTCGAACACCTTCTATGGCTACACCTTC

size: NA
D: NA
V: TRBV6-4
J: TRBJ2-1
CDR3: CASSRVLAHEQFF
DNA: TGTGCCAGCAGCAGGGTACTAGCCCATGAGCAGTTCTTC

size: NA
D: NA
V: TRBV7-5
J: TRBJ1-5
CDR3: CAIRKPGQMNQPQHF
DNA: TGTGCCATAAGAAAGCCGGGACAGATGAATCAGCCCCAGCATTTT

size: NA
D: TRBD2
V: TRBV28
J: TRBJ2-7
CDR3: CASRLAGVYEQYF
DNA: TGTGCCAGCAGGCTTGCGGGAGTTTACGAGCAGTACTTC

size: NA
D: NA
V: TRBV7-9
J: TRBJ2-5
CDR3: CASSPEPGRRGETQYF
DNA: TGTGCCAGCAGCCCCGAGCCCGGTCGGAGGGGGGAGACCCAGTACTTC

size: NA
D: NA
V: TRBV2
J: TRBJ1-2
CDR3: CASSDQQAAYGYTF
DNA: TGTGCCAGCAGTGACCAACAAGCCGCATATGGCTACACCTTC

size: NA
D: NA
V: TRBV28
J: TRBJ1-3
CDR3: CASSPSVGISGNTIYF
DNA: TGTGCCAGCAGTCCGTCGGTGGGGATCTCTGGAAACACCATATATTTT

size: NA
D: NA
V: TRBV4-2
J: TRBJ1-2
CDR3: CASSQDIGPNYGYTF
DNA: TGTGCCAGCAGCCAAGATATAGGGCCGAACTATGGCTACACCTTC

size: NA
D: NA
V: TRBV18
J: TRBJ2-2
CDR3: CASSPRDGELFF
DNA: TGTGCCAGCTCGCCCAGGGATGGGGAGCTGTTTTTT

size: once
D: NA
V: TRBV4-3
J: TRBJ1-2
CDR3: CASSQDAGAGGYTF
DNA: TGCGCCAGCAGCCAAGATGCGGGGGCGGGTGGCTACACCTTC

size: NA
D: NA
V: TRBV2
J: TRBJ1-1
CDR3: CASTIIAEAFF
DNA: TGTGCCAGCACCATCATCGCTGAAGCTTTCTTT

size: NA
D: TRBD1
V: TRBV5-8
J: TRBJ2-1
CDR3: CASSETGVPYNEQFF
DNA: TGTGCCAGCAGCGAGACAGGGGTCCCCTACAATGAGCAGTTCTTC

size: NA
D: NA
V: TRBV6-5
J: TRBJ1-1
CDR3: CASSFTENTEAFF
DNA: TGTGCCAGCAGTTTTACAGAGAACACTGAAGCTTTCTTT

size: NA
D: NA
V: TRBV5-1
J: TRBJ1-1
CDR3: CASSLGGEIGAFF
DNA: TGCGCCAGCAGCTTGGGAGGAGAAATCGGAGCTTTCTTT

size: NA
D: TRBD2
V: TRBV6-5
J: TRBJ2-1
CDR3: CASRLSGGNEQFF
DNA: TGTGCCAGTCGATTGTCGGGGGGCAATGAGCAGTTCTTC

size: once
D: NA
V: TRBV5-1
J: TRBJ2-1
CDR3: CASSLRGGNNEQFF
DNA: TGCGCCAGCAGCTTGAGAGGGGGGAACAATGAGCAGTTCTTC

size: NA
D: NA
V: TRBV6-5
J: TRBJ1-5
CDR3: CASSQARGNQPQHF
DNA: TGTGCCAGCAGCCAGGCCCGAGGCAATCAGCCCCAGCATTTT